What follows are 32 T cell receptor beta chains derived from one specimen sequenced in a study of beta chain features in type 1 diabetes (dated by TCRdb to the late 2010s). The method behind the library was the immunoSEQ multiplex PCR assay. The entire isolated RNA was reverse transcribed using the High Capacity cDNA Reverse Transcription Kit, and thus expressed TCRB transcripts were sequenced. Sourced from immuneACCESS, this table was stored by TCRdb with only in-frame sequences that have V and J called. A share of the clones is absent; for the studies checked, an unresolved V gene accounts for under half, and the remainder has no known explanation. Across this sample there are under 500,000 clones, with 25% to 35% seen only once. The ten largest make up roughly 0.066% of the sample. Sequenced input: naive CD4+ T cells from blood. This sample's cell subset or site label indicates: true naive CD4+ T cells. These receptors were obtained from a man in his late teens or twenties in good health.

The chain is built from TRBV25-1 and TRBJ2-1; 9 bases map to TRBD2. In germline, CDR1 is MGHDK, CDR2 SYGVNS. The length of the CDR3 is 16 residues. Losses at the gene ends were 10 bases for V and 1 base for J; bases not matched to a gene: 11. The CDR3 here is CATRSTSGKSYNEQFF. CDR3 bases: TGTGCCACCCGATCGACTAGCGGTAAATCCTACAATGAGCAGTTCTTC.

This clone was seen ten or more times. Other DNA sequences in this sample translate to the same CDR3. The chain couples TRBV29-1 to TRBJ2-5; unclear D gene. V lost 3 bases, J lost 1 base, and 6 bases lay in between. The length of the CDR3 is 12 residues. The germline CDR1 and CDR2 sequences are SQVTM and ANQGSEA. The CDR3 sequence: CSVDRLQETQYF. The DNA for the CDR3 is TGCAGCGTTGACAGGCTCCAAGAGACCCAGTACTTC.

The chain uses TRBV29-1 and TRBJ1-1; maybe TRBD1 (6 bases). The CDR3 has 15 residues. Germline CDR1 reads SQVTM; CDR2 reads ANQGSEA. The germline V and J ends were trimmed by 3 bases and 7 bases, with 21 bases remaining between them. This CDR3 is CSVDRPSRGGGEAFF. In DNA form, the CDR3 reads TGCAGCGTTGACCGCCCGAGTAGGGGGGGCGGTGAAGCTTTCTTT.

The rearrangement joins TRBV30 to TRBJ2-7, with 7 bases aligning to TRBD2. Germline V gives CDR1 GTSNPN, CDR2 SVGIG (reference sequence). J was trimmed by 0 bases and V by 2 bases; bases with no gene match: 7. This CDR3 comprises 15 residues. This CDR3 reads CAWSRKSGNSYEQYF. The CDR3 DNA reads as TGTGCCTGGAGTCGCAAAAGCGGGAACTCCTACGAGCAGTACTTC.

The chain employs TRBV28 and TRBJ2-1; 7 bases align to TRBD1. Losses at the gene ends were 8 bases for V and 5 bases for J; bases not matched to a gene: 12. The CDR3 sequence is 15 residues long. CDR1 MDHEN and CDR2 SYDVKM come from the germline V gene. This CDR3 reads CASLLRQGTHNEQFF. CDR3 DNA sequence: TGTGCCAGCCTACTTCGACAGGGAACCCACAATGAGCAGTTCTTC.

The chain employs TRBV7-2 and TRBJ2-1, with D possibly matching TRBD1 (5 bases). CDR1 and CDR2 from the germline V gene are SGHTA and FQGNSA. The V end lost 4 bases, the J end lost 7 bases, and 11 bases lay between the germline ends. The CDR3 spans 13 residues. The CDR3 region is CASSWPGWNEQFF. The CDR3 DNA sequence: TGTGCCAGCAGCTGGCCAGGGTGGAATGAGCAGTTCTTC. Combining the CDR3 with reference TRBV7-2 and TRBJ2-1 gives the whole variable domain GAGVSQSPSNKVTEKGKDVELRCDPISGHTALYWYRQSLGQGLEFLIYFQGNSAPDKSGLPSDRFSAERTGGSVSTLTIQRTQQEDSAVYLCASSWPGWNEQFFGPGTRLTVL.

This clone came up a few times. This sequence joins TRBV28 and TRBJ1-4, with D perhaps matching TRBD1 (5 bases). The V gene's germline CDR1 is MDHEN and CDR2 SYDVKM. Trimming took off 2 bases at V and 1 base at J, with 8 bases between the two ends. The CDR3 runs to 15 residues. CDR3 coding DNA: TGTGCCAGCAGTTTACGTGGGGGAACTAATGAAAAACTGTTTTTT. Translating it yields CASSLRGGTNEKLFF.

This clone was found a few times. The chain is built from TRBV5-1 and TRBJ2-3, with 7 bases fitting TRBD2. V was pared by 3 bases and J by 4 bases, with 5 bases of the junction left unmatched. The germline gives CDR1 SGHRS, CDR2 YFSETQ. The CDR3 runs 14 residues. CDR3 residues: CASSSAGAADTQYF. Written as DNA, the CDR3 is TGCGCCAGCAGCTCTGCGGGAGCGGCAGATACGCAGTATTTT.

The table lists this clone with a few counts. The V and J genes are TRBV30 and TRBJ2-5; D is ambiguous. Matching the DNA end better, TRBJ2-7 makes the J call doubtful. CDR3 length: 12 residues. Per germline, CDR1 GTSNPN and CDR2 SVGIG (reference sequence). CDR3 DNA sequence: TGTGCCTGGAGTGACCGTTCCTACGAGCAGTACTTC. It codes for CAWSDRSYEQYF.

The rearrangement links TRBV28 to TRBJ2-1; weak D call: TRBD1 (6 bases). This CDR3 comprises 14 residues. CDR1 MDHEN and CDR2 SYDVKM come from the germline V gene. The germline V and J ends were trimmed by 2 bases and 8 bases, with 13 bases remaining between them. The CDR3 loop reads CASSLPGQPYEQFF. CDR3 bases: TGTGCCAGCAGTTTACCTGGACAGCCCTATGAGCAGTTCTTC.

This clone was seen a few times. The chain is built from TRBV4-2 and TRBJ2-1; D call uncertain. The V gene lost 0 bases and the J gene lost 7 bases, with 7 bases spanning the gap. In germline, CDR1 is LGHNA, CDR2 YNFKEQ. The CDR3 is 13 amino acids. As DNA, the CDR3 is TGTGCCAGCAGCCAAGATCTCCGGAATGAGCAGTTCTTC. This gives the protein CASSQDLRNEQFF.

The table lists this clone with a few counts. This sample also contains other DNA sequences that code for the same CDR3. The V gene is TRBV7-2, the J gene TRBJ2-3; D is possibly TRBD1 (6 bases). This CDR3 has 15 residues. CDR1 and CDR2 (germline): SGHTA, FQGNSA. Trimming took 1 base from V and 3 from J, leaving 11 bases between them. CDR3 sequence: CASSLVGGRTDTQYF. The CDR3 DNA sequence: TGTGCCAGCAGCTTAGTAGGGGGAAGAACAGATACGCAGTATTTT. The full variable domain, rest sourced from reference TRBV7-2 and TRBJ2-3, is GAGVSQSPSNKVTEKGKDVELRCDPISGHTALYWYRQSLGQGLEFLIYFQGNSAPDKSGLPSDRFSAERTGGSVSTLTIQRTQQEDSAVYLCASSLVGGRTDTQYFGPGTRLTVL.

This clone occurred a few times. The rearrangement links TRBV7-9 to TRBJ1-5; 8 bases match TRBD1. Germline CDR1 and CDR2: SEHNR and FQNEAQ (reference sequence). The CDR3 is made up of 16 amino acids. V was pared by 3 bases and J by 7 bases, with 11 bases of the junction left unmatched. CDR3 sequence reads: CASSLGDGTGGQPQHF. CDR3 sequence (DNA): TGTGCCAGCAGCTTGGGCGACGGGACAGGAGGCCAGCCCCAGCATTTT.

The chain employs TRBV4-2 and TRBJ1-4; no clear D. V was trimmed by 0 bases and J by 8 bases, leaving 16 bases between them. Germline V gene lookup returns CDR1 LGHNA and CDR2 YNFKEQ. This CDR3 is 16 amino acids long. The DNA for the CDR3 is TGTGCCAGCAGCCAAGATGTAGGACCTCGCCCGGAAAAACTGTTTTTT. Amino acid sequence: CASSQDVGPRPEKLFF.

The V and J genes are TRBV19 and TRBJ1-2; D gene uncertain. CDR3 length equals 13 residues. Germline V CDR1 and CDR2: LNHDA, SQIVND (reference sequence). Trimming took off 8 bases at V and 1 base at J, with 11 bases between the two ends. CDR3 loop: CASGLLGNYGYTF. The CDR3 bases are TGTGCCAGTGGCCTCCTGGGTAACTATGGCTACACCTTC.

This chain uses TRBV5-4 with TRBJ2-3; 10 nucleotides line up with TRBD1. The V and J ends lost 4 bases and 2 bases, in that order; junction bases with no gene match: 4. This CDR3 spans 15 amino acids. Germline assignment: CDR1 SGHNT and CDR2 YYREEE (reference sequence). The CDR3 region is CASSPGQGPTDTQYF. CDR3 DNA: TGTGCCAGCAGCCCGGGACAGGGGCCCACAGATACGCAGTATTTT. Using reference TRBV5-4 and TRBJ2-3 for the parts outside the CDR3, the full variable domain is ETGVTQSPTHLIKTRGQQVTLRCSSQSGHNTVSWYQQALGQGPQFIFQYYREEENGRGNFPPRFSGLQFPNYSSELNVNALELDDSALYLCASSPGQGPTDTQYFGPGTRLTVL.

V gene TRBV30 combines with J gene TRBJ1-1; D is unclear. Germline CDR1 and CDR2: GTSNPN and SVGIG (reference sequence). V was pared by 3 bases and J by 2 bases, with 10 bases between. The CDR3 covers 13 residues. Here the CDR3 DNA reads TGTGCCTGGAGCGCCAGATACAACACTGAAGCTTTCTTT. Protein: CAWSARYNTEAFF.

For the CDR3, the DNA is TGTGCCTGGGACAGGGTCGGGGAGACCCAGTACTTC. Amino acids: CAWDRVGETQYF. This sequence joins TRBV30 and TRBJ2-5; 7 bases are shared with TRBD1. The germline CDR1 and CDR2 sequences are GTSNPN and SVGIG (reference sequence). The CDR3 runs 12 residues. With V trimmed by 5 bases and J by 5 bases, 5 bases remained unmatched.

Comments on this clone: The same CDR3 arises from other DNA sequences in this sample as well. The V and J genes are TRBV30 and TRBJ2-6; TRBD2 matches at 7 bases. This CDR3 is built from 13 residues. Germline loops: CDR1 GTSNPN, CDR2 SVGIG (reference sequence). The CDR3 is CAWAGVGANVLTF. The CDR3 DNA sequence: TGTGCTTGGGCGGGGGTTGGGGCCAACGTCCTGACTTTC.

This chain links TRBV25-1 with TRBJ1-2, with 7 bases lining up with TRBD1. The V gene's germline CDR1 is MGHDK and CDR2 SYGVNS. This CDR3 region has 13 residues. The V and J ends lost 8 bases and 7 bases, in that order; junction bases with no gene match: 10. The CDR3 DNA sequence: TGTGCCAGCGGCGCGAAGGGGGCGATTGGCTACACCTTC. Protein product: CASGAKGAIGYTF.

This clone turned up a few times. J is TRBJ2-1 and V is TRBV6-1; a possible D gene is TRBD1 (6 bases). Trimming cost V 0 bases and J 8 bases, with 14 bases left between them. From germline, CDR1 is MNHNS and CDR2 SASEGT. The CDR3 has 15 amino acids. The CDR3 sequence: CASSEAVAGVYEQFF. The DNA of the CDR3 is TGTGCCAGCAGTGAAGCGGTAGCAGGGGTGTATGAGCAGTTCTTC.

This chain joins TRBV11-1 and TRBJ2-7, with 8 bases aligning to TRBD1. This CDR3 is built from 15 residues. J lost 4 bases, V lost 5 bases, and 10 bases had no gene match. The germline V gene has CDR1 SGHAT and CDR2 FQDESV (reference sequence). The CDR3 loop reads CASSPPRTGRYEQYF. CDR3 DNA sequence: TGTGCCAGCAGCCCGCCCCGGACAGGGAGGTACGAGCAGTACTTC.

This clone came up a few times. The J gene is TRBJ2-1, the V gene TRBV27, with 8 bases that match TRBD2. Trimming cost V 6 bases and J 10 bases; bases outside gene matches: 14. CDR1 and CDR2 from the germline V gene are MNHEY and SMNVEV (reference sequence). This CDR3 has 15 residues. The CDR3 is CASSGTSGPIWEQFF. The CDR3 coding sequence is TGTGCCAGCAGCGGAACTAGCGGTCCGATTTGGGAGCAGTTCTTC.

This clone was counted only a few times. The gene calls are TRBV7-2 and TRBJ2-3, with 9 bases aligning to TRBD2. V lost 6 bases to trimming and J lost 2 bases; unmatched junction nucleotides: 3. Germline values: CDR1 SGHTA, CDR2 FQGNSA. The CDR3 totals 14 residues. The DNA for the CDR3 is TGTGCCAGCAGACGACTAGCGGACACAGATACGCAGTATTTT. This sequence encodes CASRRLADTDTQYF.

This chain connects TRBV30 to TRBJ2-3; weak D call: TRBD2 (5 bases). This CDR3 comprises 14 residues. CDR1 is GTSNPN, CDR2 SVGIG, per germline (reference sequence). The V gene lost 3 bases and the J gene lost 1 base, with 11 bases spanning the gap. CDR3 bases: TGTGCCTGGAGGACTAAGCGGCGCACAGATACGCAGTATTTT. Translated: CAWRTKRRTDTQYF.

The chain combines TRBV6-6 with TRBJ1-1; 8 positions match TRBD1. Per the germline V gene, CDR1 is MNHNY and CDR2 is SVGAGI (reference sequence). The CDR3 covers 14 residues. V lost 2 bases and J lost 8; bases outside the gene matches: 7. The CDR3 nucleotides are TGTGCCAGCAGTTACACCACTACAGGGGGAGAAGCTTTCTTT. Amino acids: CASSYTTTGGEAFF.

This sequence joins TRBV5-1 and TRBJ1-2; 9 bases line up with TRBD1. Per the germline V gene, CDR1 is SGHRS and CDR2 is YFSETQ. After removal of 0 bases from V and 5 bases from J, the junction contained 5 bases not matched to a gene. This CDR3 has 15 residues. CDR3 bases: TGCGCCAGCAGCTTGGCCCCCGGGACAGGGTATGGCTACACCTTC. It encodes CASSLAPGTGYGYTF.

This clone was counted between two and nine times. The rearrangement links TRBV4-1 to TRBJ2-7, with TRBD2 matching 9 bases. The V gene's germline CDR1 is MGHRA and CDR2 YSYEKL. J gave up 5 bases and V 3 bases, and 11 bases lay outside the gene matches. The CDR3 spans 16 residues. The CDR3 loop reads CASSHPQGREGNEQYF. DNA for the CDR3: TGCGCCAGCAGCCACCCGCAAGGGCGGGAGGGTAACGAGCAGTACTTC.

In DNA, the CDR3 is TGCGCCAGCAGCTTGGCAACAGAAACCTACGAGCAGTACTTC. Amino acid sequence: CASSLATETYEQYF. The chain links TRBV5-1 to TRBJ2-7; D is uncertain. Trimming took 0 bases from V and 2 from J, leaving 9 bases between them. The CDR3 sequence is 14 residues long. Looked up from germline, CDR1 is SGHRS and CDR2 is YFSETQ.

This clone was observed a few times. The genes are TRBV29-1 and TRBJ2-1; 11 bases are a match to TRBD2. This CDR3 has 14 residues. The junction had 2 bases not matched to a gene; V was cut back by 5 bases and J by 2 bases. Looked up from germline, CDR1 is SQVTM and CDR2 is ANQGSEA. CDR3 residues: CSVQTSGAYNEQFF. The CDR3 DNA is TGCAGCGTTCAGACTAGCGGGGCCTACAATGAGCAGTTCTTC.

The V and J genes are TRBV6-5 and TRBJ2-3; D is undetermined. Germline CDR1 and CDR2: MNHEY and SVGAGI. This CDR3 contains 13 residues. The V end was cut by 2 bases, the J end by 5 bases, with 8 bases between. Here the CDR3 DNA reads TGTGCCAGCAGTTACAGGGTGCGAGATACGCAGTATTTT. The encoded protein is CASSYRVRDTQYF.

This clone was found a few times. The rearrangement joins TRBV9 to TRBJ2-1; 13 nucleotides line up with TRBD2. J lost 7 bases, V lost 2 bases, and 3 bases had no gene match. The CDR3 consists of 15 residues. The germline CDR1 and CDR2 sequences are SGDLS and YYNGEE. The CDR3 protein is CASSVGTSGTNEQFF. CDR3 coding DNA: TGTGCCAGCAGCGTGGGGACTAGCGGGACGAATGAGCAGTTCTTC.